This T cell receptor (beta chain) was recovered during a study of T cells in Graves' hyperthyroidism and ophthalmopathy. Template material for amplifying TCR beta CDR3 regions consisted of RNA transcripts. The primer set for the first-round RT-PCR of the TCR CDR3 was HTBI. TCRdb analysed the multiplex PCR reads with MiXCR anew, one entry per CDR3 protein. The sample includes approximately 400,000 distinct CDR3 sequences, 15% to 19% seen only once; the top ten take 7.7%. Diagnoses rested on clinical symptoms, serum thyroxine and TRAb, thyroid ultrasound and orbital computed tomography. The CDR3 extends over 16 amino acids. Germline V CDR1 and CDR2: SGHRS, YFSETQ. Trimming took 4 bases from V and 2 from J; bases not matched to a gene: 9.

J is TRBJ1-5 and V is TRBV5-1, with 7 bases matching TRBD1. The source is a woman aged 18 to 35 with Graves' hyperthyroidism. Sequenced: blood. The CDR3 region is CASSLTGLDGNQPQHF. The CDR3 coding sequence is TGCGCCAGCAGCCTGACAGGGTTGGACGGCAATCAGCCCCAGCATTTT.